The next 21 T cell receptor beta chains were all read from a single sample in a study of T-cell reconstitution after alpha-beta-depleted transplantation in children. Unique molecular identifiers were incorporated during preparation of the TCRbeta library. TCRdb processed the PCR reads anew with MiXCR; each CDR3 protein has one entry. The table shows hundreds of thousands of distinct CDR3 sequences, with around 16% occurring only once. The source material was PBMCs, mostly from graft donor cells, sampled 360 days after TCRalphabeta/CD19-depleted stem cell transplant. Receptor source: a male patient aged 2-15 years who had a stem cell transplant for acute lymphoblastic leukemia, so the T cells may come from the graft donor.

This clonotype turned up a few times. This rearrangement joins TRBV7-2 to TRBJ1-2; 9 nucleotides line up with TRBD1. CDR3 length: 12 residues. Per germline, CDR1 SGHTA and CDR2 FQGNSA. V lost 5 bases and J lost 7; bases outside the gene matches: 2. CDR3 coding DNA: TGTGCCAGCAGCCAGACAGGGGGTGGCTACACCTTC. It yields the protein CASSQTGGGYTF.

This clonotype showed up just a few times. The genes are TRBV5-1 and TRBJ2-3; TRBD2 agrees at 8 bases. After removal of 0 bases from V and 0 bases from J, the junction contained 9 bases not matched to a gene. Germline V lookup: CDR1 SGHRS, CDR2 YFSETQ. This CDR3 has 18 residues. In DNA form, the CDR3 reads TGCGCCAGCAGCTTGGACCTAGCGGGCTCCCAGAGCACAGATACGCAGTATTTT. Translated: CASSLDLAGSQSTDTQYF. The full variable domain, with the rest looked up from reference TRBV5-1 and TRBJ2-3, is KAGVTQTPRYLIKTRGQQVTLSCSPISGHRSVSWYQQTPGQGLQFLFEYFSETQRNKGNFPGRFSGRQFSNSRSEMNVSTLELGDSALYLCASSLDLAGSQSTDTQYFGPGTRLTVL.

The rearrangement joins TRBV9 to TRBJ2-2; tentatively, D is TRBD2 (6 bases). CDR1 SGDLS and CDR2 YYNGEE come from the germline V gene. The CDR3 has 14 amino acids. Trimming left V 6 bases short and J 4 bases short, with 13 bases between. The CDR3 here is CASKGLASTGELFF. CDR3 in DNA: TGTGCCAGCAAGGGGCTAGCGTCCACCGGGGAGCTGTTTTTT.

This clonotype has ten or more counts. This sequence joins TRBV12-3 or TRBV12-4 and TRBJ2-1, with D maybe TRBD2 (6 bases). Trimming took off 6 bases at V and 6 bases at J, with 15 bases between the two ends. The CDR3 runs to 14 residues. The CDR3 here is CASSLRGLSNEQFF. CDR3 bases: TGTGCCAGCAGCTTAAGGGGACTTTCCAATGAGCAGTTCTTC.

Only a few counts were recorded for this clonotype. The chain links TRBV5-1 to TRBJ1-1, with a weak D call TRBD1 (5 bases). Germline V gives CDR1 SGHRS, CDR2 YFSETQ. Trimming stripped 1 base from V and 7 bases from J, with 17 bases between. This CDR3 has 15 residues. The CDR3 sequence: CASSLRGQGRGEAFF. The CDR3 DNA reads TGCGCCAGCAGCTTGAGGGGTCAGGGACGGGGTGAAGCTTTCTTT. The whole variable domain, filled in from reference TRBV5-1 and TRBJ1-1, reads KAGVTQTPRYLIKTRGQQVTLSCSPISGHRSVSWYQQTPGQGLQFLFEYFSETQRNKGNFPGRFSGRQFSNSRSEMNVSTLELGDSALYLCASSLRGQGRGEAFFGQGTRLTVV.

The V call is TRBV6-2 or TRBV6-3, the J call TRBJ2-5; 7 bases line up with TRBD2. The CDR3 covers 16 residues. Per the germline V gene, CDR1 is MNHEY and CDR2 is SVGEGT. With 5 bases clipped from V and 2 bases from J, the junction kept 11 bases outside the gene matches. CDR3 DNA: TGTGCCAGCAGTCATTGGGCGGGAGTAGGGCAAGAGACCCAGTACTTC. It is translated as CASSHWAGVGQETQYF.

This clonotype was seen only a few times. Relative to the germline gene, one junction end is altered; a read error may explain this. This chain links TRBV15 with TRBJ1-6, with no clear D. The CDR3 runs to 16 residues. CDR1 and CDR2 (germline): LNHNV, YYDKDF (reference sequence). CDR3 amino acids: CATSRDPTARNSHLHF. The DNA of the CDR3 is TGTGCCACCAGCAGAGACCCGACCGCTCGGAATTCACACCTCCACTTT.

The table lists this clonotype with a few counts. The chain links TRBV27 to TRBJ2-1, with TRBD2 identical over 14 bases. The junction had 9 bases not matched to a gene; V was cut back by 3 bases and J by 8 bases. CDR1 and CDR2 (germline): MNHEY, SMNVEV (reference sequence). CDR3 size: 17 residues. The CDR3 bases are TGTGCCAGCAGTTTTAATATACCGGGACTAGCGGGAGATGAGCAGTTCTTC. Translation: CASSFNIPGLAGDEQFF.

This clonotype has just a few counts. The chain uses TRBV29-1 and TRBJ2-7, with TRBD1 matching over 7 bases. CDR3 length: 13 residues. V shed 0 bases and J 6 bases; nucleotides not matched to a gene: 5. Germline V CDR1 and CDR2: SQVTM, ANQGSEA. This CDR3 is CSVEDTGVSEQYF. CDR3 bases: TGCAGCGTTGAAGACACAGGGGTTTCCGAGCAGTACTTC.

V is TRBV28 and J is TRBJ2-7, with unresolved D. CDR1 MDHEN and CDR2 SYDVKM come from the germline V gene. The CDR3 spans 15 residues. The V end lost 7 bases, the J end lost 5 bases, and 21 bases lay between the germline ends. The CDR3 sequence is CASTQLGSPIDEQYF. In DNA form, the CDR3 reads TGTGCCAGCACTCAACTCGGCAGCCCAATCGACGAGCAGTACTTC.

The genes are TRBV10-3 and TRBJ1-2; D remains unclear. Germline CDR1 reads ENHRY; CDR2 reads SYGVKD. CDR3 length: 16 amino acids. V gave up 3 bases and J gave up 4 bases, with 18 bases separating them. In DNA, the CDR3 is TGTGCCATCAGTGAACTCCCCAGTGGAGGGCGCTATGGCTACACCTTC. Amino acids: CAISELPSGGRYGYTF.

The chain recombines TRBV12-3 or TRBV12-4 with TRBJ2-3; D might be TRBD2 (6 bases). The length of the CDR3 is 15 residues. V lost 3 bases and J 3 bases, leaving 13 bases between the germline ends. In DNA form, the CDR3 reads TGTGCCAGCAGTTTGGGCGGGACTTTGACAGATACGCAGTATTTT. Its protein is CASSLGGTLTDTQYF.

This clonotype was picked up a small number of times. The V gene is TRBV7-2, the J gene TRBJ2-2; the match to TRBD1 covers 8 bases. Per germline, CDR1 SGHTA and CDR2 FQGNSA. The J segment lost 2 bases and the V segment lost 0 bases, leaving 2 bases of the junction unmatched. This CDR3 has 16 amino acids. Here the CDR3 reads CASSLAGTGNTGELFF. The CDR3 coding sequence is TGTGCCAGCAGCTTAGCCGGGACAGGAAACACCGGGGAGCTGTTTTTT.

This clonotype was seen more than once but under ten times. This sequence joins TRBV6-1 and TRBJ2-1, with TRBD1 matching 10 bases. V lost 5 bases, J lost 3 bases, and 13 bases stayed unmatched. The length of the CDR3 is 18 residues. CDR1 MNHNS and CDR2 SASEGT come from the germline V gene. The chain's CDR3 is CASSPRGQGTFFYNEQFF. The CDR3 nucleotides are TGTGCCAGCAGTCCCCGGGGACAGGGGACTTTCTTCTACAATGAGCAGTTCTTC.

This chain links TRBV7-3 with TRBJ2-7; D call uncertain. Trimming shortened V by 0 bases and J by 5 bases, and 8 bases separated the two germline ends. Germline CDR1 reads SGHTA; CDR2 reads FQGTGA. The CDR3 contains 13 residues. CDR3 sequence reads: CASSLTRTDEQYF. In DNA form, the CDR3 reads TGTGCCAGCAGCTTAACTAGGACGGACGAGCAGTACTTC.

J is TRBJ2-5 and V is TRBV20-1; 9 bases are a match to TRBD2. Germline CDR1 DFQATT, CDR2 SNEGSKA (reference sequence). V was clipped by 0 bases and J by 5 bases; unmatched bases: 10. This CDR3 comprises 16 residues. The CDR3 here is CSARDGAGGVRETQYF. CDR3 nucleotide sequence: TGCAGTGCTAGAGATGGAGCGGGAGGAGTCAGGGAGACCCAGTACTTC.

This clonotype was seen repeatedly, ten times or more. V and J are TRBV14 and TRBJ2-1; a possible D gene is TRBD2 (5 bases). Trimming took off 1 base at V and 3 bases at J, with 10 bases between the two ends. This CDR3 contains 15 residues. Germline assignment: CDR1 SGHDN and CDR2 FVKESK. The DNA of the CDR3 is TGTGCCAGCAGCCAAGTAGCCGGAGGCTACAATGAGCAGTTCTTC. The encoded protein is CASSQVAGGYNEQFF.

This clonotype has only a few counts. V is TRBV3-1 and J is TRBJ2-2, with 8 bases aligning to TRBD1. The CDR3 runs to 14 residues. Germline CDR1 is LGHDT and CDR2 is YNNKEL (reference sequence). The V gene end was trimmed by 5 bases and the J gene end by 7 bases; junction bases not matched to a gene: 6. CDR3 residues: CASSSTGESGELFF. The CDR3 DNA reads as TGTGCCAGCAGCTCGACAGGGGAAAGCGGGGAGCTGTTTTTT.

This clonotype has more than one count but fewer than ten. The rearrangement joins TRBV6-5 to TRBJ2-3; 9 bases match TRBD2. The ends lost 2 bases at V and 1 base at J; junction bases unmatched: 7. Germline lookup yields CDR1 MNHEY and CDR2 SVGAGI. The CDR3 is 17 residues long. DNA for the CDR3: TGTGCCAGCAGTTACCGAGTAGCGGGAGTGGGCACAGATACGCAGTATTTT. Amino acid sequence: CASSYRVAGVGTDTQYF.

This clonotype was picked up many times. This chain joins TRBV12-3 or TRBV12-4 and TRBJ2-3; D is possibly TRBD1 (6 bases). The CDR3 loop spans 16 amino acids. V was shortened by 4 bases and J by 1 base, with 15 bases between the two germline ends. CDR3 loop: CASSSLQGVGTDTQYF. The DNA for the CDR3 is TGTGCCAGCAGTTCACTACAGGGAGTAGGCACAGATACGCAGTATTTT.

V usage is TRBV12-3 or TRBV12-4 and J usage is TRBJ2-1; TRBD2 agrees at 13 bases. This CDR3 has 17 amino acids. Trimming cost V 5 bases and J 6 bases; bases outside gene matches: 10. The DNA of the CDR3 is TGTGCCAGCAGTCCCGCGACTAGCGGGAGGCGTGGCAATGAGCAGTTCTTC. Protein: CASSPATSGRRGNEQFF.